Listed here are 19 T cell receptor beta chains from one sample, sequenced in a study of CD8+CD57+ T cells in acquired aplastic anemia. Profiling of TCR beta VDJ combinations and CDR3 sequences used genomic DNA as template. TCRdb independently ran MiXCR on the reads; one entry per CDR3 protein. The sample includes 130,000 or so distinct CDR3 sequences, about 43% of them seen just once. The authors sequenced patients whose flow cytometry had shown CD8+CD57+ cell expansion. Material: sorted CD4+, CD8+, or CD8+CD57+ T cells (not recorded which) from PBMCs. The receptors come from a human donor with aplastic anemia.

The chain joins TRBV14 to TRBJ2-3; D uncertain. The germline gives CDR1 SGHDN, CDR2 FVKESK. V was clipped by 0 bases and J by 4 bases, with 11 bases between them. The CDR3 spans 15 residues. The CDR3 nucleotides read TGTGCCAGCAGCCAAGATAGGCAGTTTTCAGATACGCAGTATTTT. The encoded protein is CASSQDRQFSDTQYF.

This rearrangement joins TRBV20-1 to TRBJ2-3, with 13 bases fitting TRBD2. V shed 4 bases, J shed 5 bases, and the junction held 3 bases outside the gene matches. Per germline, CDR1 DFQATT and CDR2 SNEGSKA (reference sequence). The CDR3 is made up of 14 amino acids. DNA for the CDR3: TGCAGTGCTAAGGGGACTAGCGGGGAAGATACGCAGTATTTT. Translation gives CSAKGTSGEDTQYF.

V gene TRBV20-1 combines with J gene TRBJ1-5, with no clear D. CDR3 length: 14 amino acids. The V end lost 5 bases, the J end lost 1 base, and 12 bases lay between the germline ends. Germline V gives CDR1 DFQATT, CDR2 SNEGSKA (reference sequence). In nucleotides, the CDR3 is TGCAGTGCTTACGAAGGTGCGAGCAATCAGCCCCAGCATTTT. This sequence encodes CSAYEGASNQPQHF.

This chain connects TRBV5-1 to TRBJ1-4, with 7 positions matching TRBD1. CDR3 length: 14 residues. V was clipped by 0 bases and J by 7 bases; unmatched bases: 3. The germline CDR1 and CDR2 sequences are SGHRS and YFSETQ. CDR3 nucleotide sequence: TGCGCCAGCAGCTTGGCAGGGGGTATTGAAAAACTGTTTTTT. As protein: CASSLAGGIEKLFF.

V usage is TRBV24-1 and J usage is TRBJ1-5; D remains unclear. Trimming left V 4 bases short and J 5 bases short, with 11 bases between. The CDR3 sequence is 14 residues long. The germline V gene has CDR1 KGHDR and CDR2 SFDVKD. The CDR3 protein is CATSDGITDQPQHF. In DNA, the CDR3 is TGTGCCACCAGTGACGGTATTACAGATCAGCCCCAGCATTTT.

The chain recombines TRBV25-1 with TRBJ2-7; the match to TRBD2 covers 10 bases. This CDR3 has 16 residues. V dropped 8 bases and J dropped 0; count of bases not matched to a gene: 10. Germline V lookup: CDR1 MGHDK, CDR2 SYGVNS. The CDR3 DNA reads TGTGCCAGCCAGCGGGGGGGCCCGTCAGGCTCCTACGAGCAGTACTTC. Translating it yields CASQRGGPSGSYEQYF.

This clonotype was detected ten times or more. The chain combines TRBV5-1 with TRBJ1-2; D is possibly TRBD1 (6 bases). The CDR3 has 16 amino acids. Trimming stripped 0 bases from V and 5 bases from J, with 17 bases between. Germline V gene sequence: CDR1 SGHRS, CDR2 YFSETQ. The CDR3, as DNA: TGCGCCAGCAGCTTGGAGACAGGTCGAGGGGGATATGGCTACACCTTC. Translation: CASSLETGRGGYGYTF. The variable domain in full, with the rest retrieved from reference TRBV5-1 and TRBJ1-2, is KAGVTQTPRYLIKTRGQQVTLSCSPISGHRSVSWYQQTPGQGLQFLFEYFSETQRNKGNFPGRFSGRQFSNSRSEMNVSTLELGDSALYLCASSLETGRGGYGYTFGSGTRLTVV.

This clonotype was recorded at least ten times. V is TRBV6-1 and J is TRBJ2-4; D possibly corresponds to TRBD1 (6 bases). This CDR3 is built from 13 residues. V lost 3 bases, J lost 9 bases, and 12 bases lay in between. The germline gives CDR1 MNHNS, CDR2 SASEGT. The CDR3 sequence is CASSDPGTRIQYF. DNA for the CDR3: TGTGCCAGCAGTGATCCCGGGACACGCATTCAGTACTTC.

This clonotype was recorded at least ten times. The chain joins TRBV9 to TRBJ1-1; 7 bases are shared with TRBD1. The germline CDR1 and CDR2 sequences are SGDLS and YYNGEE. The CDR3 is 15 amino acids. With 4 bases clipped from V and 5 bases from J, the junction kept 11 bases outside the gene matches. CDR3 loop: CASSLRGGIETEAFF. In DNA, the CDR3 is TGTGCCAGCAGCCTCAGGGGGGGAATTGAGACTGAAGCTTTCTTT. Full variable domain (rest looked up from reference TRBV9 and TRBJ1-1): DSGVTQTPKHLITATGQRVTLRCSPRSGDLSVYWYQQSLDQGLQFLIQYYNGEERAKGNILERFSAQQFPDLHSELNLSSLELGDSALYFCASSLRGGIETEAFFGQGTRLTVV.

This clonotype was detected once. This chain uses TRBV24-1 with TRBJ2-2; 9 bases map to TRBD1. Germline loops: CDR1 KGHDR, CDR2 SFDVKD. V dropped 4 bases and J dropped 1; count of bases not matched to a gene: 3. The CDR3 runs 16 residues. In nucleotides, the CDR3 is TGTGCCACCAGTGAAAACAGGGGGCTGAACACCGGGGAGCTGTTTTTT. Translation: CATSENRGLNTGELFF.

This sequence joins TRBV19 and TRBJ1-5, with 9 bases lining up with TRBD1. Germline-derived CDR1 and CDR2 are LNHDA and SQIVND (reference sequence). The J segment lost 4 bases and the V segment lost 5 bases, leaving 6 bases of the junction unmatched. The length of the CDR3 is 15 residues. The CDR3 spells CASSVLQGANQPQHF. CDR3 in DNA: TGTGCCAGTAGTGTTCTACAGGGGGCGAATCAGCCCCAGCATTTT.

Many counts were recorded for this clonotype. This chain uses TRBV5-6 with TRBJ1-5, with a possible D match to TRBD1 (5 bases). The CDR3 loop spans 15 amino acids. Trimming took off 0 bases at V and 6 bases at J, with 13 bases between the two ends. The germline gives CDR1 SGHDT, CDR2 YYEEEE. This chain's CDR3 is CASSLAGTRSQPQHF. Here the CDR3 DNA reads TGTGCCAGCAGCTTGGCTGGGACTAGGAGTCAGCCCCAGCATTTT.

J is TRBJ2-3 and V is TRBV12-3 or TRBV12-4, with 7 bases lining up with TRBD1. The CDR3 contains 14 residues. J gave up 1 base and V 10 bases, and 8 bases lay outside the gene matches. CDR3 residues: CAIRTGTGTDTQYF. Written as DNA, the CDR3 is TGTGCCATCCGGACCGGGACAGGCACAGATACGCAGTATTTT.

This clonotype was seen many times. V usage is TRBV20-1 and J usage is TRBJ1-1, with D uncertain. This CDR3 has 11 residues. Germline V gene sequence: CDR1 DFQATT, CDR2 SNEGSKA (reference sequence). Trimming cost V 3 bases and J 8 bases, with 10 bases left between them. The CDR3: CSASVDTEAFF. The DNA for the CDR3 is TGCAGTGCTAGTGTTGATACCGAAGCTTTCTTT.

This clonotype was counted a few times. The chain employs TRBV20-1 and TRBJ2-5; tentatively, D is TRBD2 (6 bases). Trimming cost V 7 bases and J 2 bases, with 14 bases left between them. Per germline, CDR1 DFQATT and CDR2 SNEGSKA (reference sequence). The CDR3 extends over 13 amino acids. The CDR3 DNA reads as TGCAGTGGAGTGCGGGGCGGGCAAGAGACCCAGTACTTC. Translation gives CSGVRGGQETQYF.

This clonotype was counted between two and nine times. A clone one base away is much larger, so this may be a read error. CDR3 residues: CASSWDRVGHEQFF. CDR3 nucleotides: TGCGCCAGCAGCTGGGACAGGGTAGGGCATGAGCAGTTCTTC. The chain recombines TRBV5-1 with TRBJ2-1; 9 nucleotides match TRBD1. Trimming cost V 3 bases and J 8 bases; bases outside gene matches: 6. The CDR3 is 14 amino acids. Germline lookup yields CDR1 SGHRS and CDR2 YFSETQ.

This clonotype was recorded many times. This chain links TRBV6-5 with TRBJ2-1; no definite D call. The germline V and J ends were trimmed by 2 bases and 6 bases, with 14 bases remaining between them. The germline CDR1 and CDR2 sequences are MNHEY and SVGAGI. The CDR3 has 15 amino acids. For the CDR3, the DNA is TGTGCCAGCAGTTACCCCTCCCGATCGGGCAATGAGCAGTTCTTC. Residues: CASSYPSRSGNEQFF.

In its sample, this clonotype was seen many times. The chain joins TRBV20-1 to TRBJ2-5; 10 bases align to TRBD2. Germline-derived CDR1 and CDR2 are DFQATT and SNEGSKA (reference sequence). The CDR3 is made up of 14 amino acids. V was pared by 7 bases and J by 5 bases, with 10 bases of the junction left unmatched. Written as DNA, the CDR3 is TGCAGTGTTATCTTTAGCGGGGGGAGGGAGACCCAGTACTTC. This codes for CSVIFSGGRETQYF.

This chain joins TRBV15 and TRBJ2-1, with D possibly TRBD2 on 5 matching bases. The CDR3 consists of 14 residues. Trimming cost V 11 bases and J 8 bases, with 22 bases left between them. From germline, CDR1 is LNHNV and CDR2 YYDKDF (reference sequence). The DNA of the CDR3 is TGTGCCCATAGCGAGGGTGGTTTTGGACATGAGCAGTTCTTC. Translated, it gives CAHSEGGFGHEQFF.